This T cell receptor (beta chain) was retrieved from a study of blood T cell repertoires in COVID-19. Study background: Spain, Italy and the United States supplied samples that represented acute and convalescent COVID-19.

Individuals aged roughly 18 to 95 years were recruited from about two dozen US areas. Clinical histories supplied by participants themselves formed the basis of cohort assignment. Clones were sequenced by immunoSEQ multiplex PCR, and TCRdb holds only the in-frame ones, with some missing. This sample carries 200,000 to 250,000 clones, about 90% of them seen once, and the ten largest clones take more than 3%. The CDR3 length is 18 residues. After removal of 3 bases from V and 2 bases from J, the junction contained 11 bases not matched to a gene. CDR1 and CDR2 from the germline V gene are SNHLY and FYNNEI. This clone has a single count.

J is TRBJ2-3 and V is TRBV2, with TRBD2 identical over 10 bases. The TCR was taken from a woman in her twenties or thirties who had been exposed to COVID-19. The sample was PBMCs or T cells enriched from blood (not recorded which). The CDR3 coding sequence is TGTGCCAGCAGTGACCTTCGGCTAGCGGGAGAGTTCACAGATACGCAGTATTTT. Encoded protein: CASSDLRLAGEFTDTQYF.